This is a list of T cell receptor beta chains from one sample in a study of radiotherapy plus CTLA-4 blockade in lung cancer. Data came from immunoSEQ multiplex PCR; TCRdb stores just in-frame clones and leaves some out. The profile shows about 85,000 clones, more than 75% of them singletons. The input for sequencing was peripheral blood, taken from a patient treated with radiotherapy plus ipilimumab. These receptors were taken from a human donor with non-small cell lung cancer who had a partial response to radiotherapy plus ipilimumab. CDR3s include the opening cysteine and the closing phenylalanine or tryptophan. Fields, in order: clone size, V gene, J gene, CDR3 protein. Not every row has a clone size; where given, it reads once, few, many or a size class.

size: .; V: TRBV6-1; J: TRBJ2-3; CDR3: CASSDSQGTDTQYF
size: .; V: TRBV19; J: TRBJ1-2; CDR3: CASSIDGNYGYTF
size: .; V: TRBV2; J: TRBJ1-1; CDR3: CASILGQGGSTEAFF
size: .; V: TRBV2; J: TRBJ1-1; CDR3: CASSRGRNTEAFF
size: .; V: TRBV18; J: TRBJ2-1; CDR3: CASSPPGTPYNEQFF
size: .; V: TRBV6-5; J: TRBJ1-1; CDR3: CASGDRERTEAFF
size: .; V: TRBV2; J: TRBJ1-6; CDR3: CASSGQGNSPLHF
size: .; V: TRBV14; J: TRBJ2-7; CDR3: CASSHKFTGTDLYEQYF
size: .; V: TRBV11-1; J: TRBJ2-1; CDR3: CASSVTSGNEQFF
size: .; V: TRBV19; J: TRBJ2-1; CDR3: CASSWGGSYNEQFF
size: few; V: TRBV28; J: TRBJ1-4; CDR3: CASSIKSREKLFF
size: .; V: TRBV5-6; J: TRBJ2-5; CDR3: CASSLRQGEETQYF
size: .; V: TRBV4-3; J: TRBJ2-6; CDR3: CASSLKGAGANVLTF
size: .; V: TRBV15; J: TRBJ1-2; CDR3: CATNPDTKGRYTF
size: once; V: TRBV30; J: TRBJ1-2; CDR3: CAWSVTPGGDGYTF
size: once; V: TRBV6-1; J: TRBJ2-7; CDR3: CASREEKIVSHNEQYF
size: once; V: TRBV6-5; J: TRBJ2-1; CDR3: CASSNSDEQFF
size: .; V: TRBV14; J: TRBJ2-5; CDR3: CASSQAYQETQYF
size: .; V: TRBV6-5; J: TRBJ2-7; CDR3: CASSLSGTGPYEQYF
size: few; V: TRBV6-1; J: TRBJ2-5; CDR3: CAAQGYQETQYF
size: .; V: TRBV28; J: TRBJ1-4; CDR3: CASSSTGGIEKLFF
size: .; V: TRBV30; J: TRBJ1-2; CDR3: CAWTGQGWGYTF
size: few; V: TRBV6-4; J: TRBJ1-1; CDR3: CASSSNPGQTGAFF
size: .; V: TRBV5-1; J: TRBJ1-3; CDR3: CASSLEAGGRGNTIYF
size: .; V: TRBV4-3; J: TRBJ2-3; CDR3: CASSPFVRGQGTQYF
size: .; V: TRBV19; J: .; CDR3: CASSIGTSDIGYEQYF
size: few; V: TRBV28; J: TRBJ1-4; CDR3: CASSLRPGDEKLFF
size: .; V: TRBV18; J: TRBJ1-1; CDR3: CASSPPGTGGDNTEAFF
size: .; V: TRBV27; J: TRBJ2-3; CDR3: CASPSRRPFYTDTQYF
size: .; V: TRBV27; J: TRBJ1-3; CDR3: CASRAGTVSGNTIYF
size: .; V: TRBV13; J: TRBJ2-1; CDR3: CASSFRDRRDNEQFF
size: .; V: TRBV5-1; J: TRBJ2-3; CDR3: CASSLSGQEDTQYF
size: .; V: TRBV5-8; J: TRBJ2-5; CDR3: CASSFSGQETQYF
size: few; V: TRBV7-9; J: TRBJ1-4; CDR3: CASSAQGYANEKLFF
size: .; V: TRBV13; J: TRBJ2-7; CDR3: CASSPGLASSSYEQYF
size: .; V: TRBV5-4; J: TRBJ1-2; CDR3: CASSLGQGGENGYTF
size: .; V: TRBV5-1; J: TRBJ2-7; CDR3: CASSLDRQGAGEQYF
size: .; V: TRBV7-8; J: TRBJ1-2; CDR3: CASSPGQGSNYGYTF
size: .; V: TRBV2; J: TRBJ2-2; CDR3: CASSDGRGQGTGELFF
size: .; V: TRBV19; J: TRBJ1-3; CDR3: CASSTRTLTSGNTIYF
size: .; V: TRBV1; J: TRBJ2-1; CDR3: CTSSQVDCLAGGPESYNEQFF
size: .; V: TRBV5-1; J: TRBJ2-5; CDR3: CASSSSGSGQETQYF
size: .; V: TRBV19; J: TRBJ2-1; CDR3: CATQRERNEQFF
size: .; V: TRBV5-1; J: TRBJ2-1; CDR3: CASSFGTNYNEQFF
size: .; V: TRBV7-9; J: TRBJ2-2; CDR3: CASRSAGGMNTGELFF
size: .; V: TRBV4-1; J: TRBJ1-4; CDR3: CASSQDGTGREKLFF
size: .; V: TRBV28; J: TRBJ2-3; CDR3: CASTIRRGTQYF
size: .; V: TRBV28; J: TRBJ2-1; CDR3: CASSSPGLAGGRYNEQFF
size: .; V: TRBV6-1; J: TRBJ2-3; CDR3: CASSPDRGGTDTQYF
size: .; V: TRBV18; J: TRBJ2-1; CDR3: CASSPLPGLAGGITYNEQFF
size: .; V: TRBV7-2; J: TRBJ1-5; CDR3: CASSSGRVGQPQHF
size: .; V: TRBV6-5; J: TRBJ1-2; CDR3: CASNDEWGGGYTF
size: few; V: TRBV7-9; J: TRBJ1-1; CDR3: CASSLAESINEAFF
size: .; V: TRBV19; J: TRBJ2-2; CDR3: CASRGLAGDTGELFF
size: .; V: TRBV15; J: TRBJ2-3; CDR3: CATSRDPPGATDTQYF
size: .; V: TRBV6-1; J: TRBJ2-5; CDR3: CASTRDRGEETQYF
size: .; V: TRBV5-4; J: TRBJ2-3; CDR3: CASSLRLAGGTDTQYF